What follows are 16 T cell receptor beta chains derived from one specimen sequenced in a study of blood T cell dynamics during melanoma immunotherapy. The sample's time point: week 3, after first cycle of checkpoint inhibitor. Using immunoSEQ multiplex PCR, the repertoire was profiled, and TCRdb retains in-frame clones only, with some absent. The table has almost 7,000 clones, roughly 81% seen once. Material: blood, obtained from a patient treated with checkpoint blockade. Source of these receptors: a human donor with melanoma. Some clones in this sample may be carry-over from other donors' samples.

The V and J genes are TRBV27 and TRBJ1-2, with D maybe TRBD1 (6 bases). Germline lookup yields CDR1 MNHEY and CDR2 SMNVEV (reference sequence). The CDR3 is 13 amino acids. The V end lost 2 bases, the J end lost 4 bases, and 8 bases lay between the germline ends. This CDR3 reads CASSLRGGYGYTF. Here the CDR3 DNA reads TGTGCCAGCAGTTTACGAGGGGGCTATGGCTACACCTTC.

This chain uses TRBV7-6 with TRBJ2-7, with TRBD1 matching over 8 bases. J lost 3 bases, V lost 5 bases, and 3 bases had no gene match. Germline CDR1 and CDR2: SGHVS and FNYEAQ. The CDR3 has 13 amino acids. CDR3 DNA sequence: TGTGCCAGCAGCCCTGGACAGGGCTACGAGCAGTACTTC. Translating gives CASSPGQGYEQYF.

V is TRBV2 and J is TRBJ1-5; weak D call: TRBD1 (6 bases). Trimming removed 7 bases from V and 6 bases from J, with 16 bases in between. The CDR3 contains 14 residues. Germline loops: CDR1 SNHLY, CDR2 FYNNEI. The CDR3 loop reads CASMPETGAQPQHF. The CDR3 DNA is TGTGCCAGCATGCCGGAGACAGGAGCTCAGCCCCAGCATTTT.

V usage is TRBV6-5 and J usage is TRBJ2-2, with D maybe TRBD1 (6 bases). V was shortened by 8 bases and J by 6 bases, with 10 bases between the two germline ends. The V gene's germline CDR1 is MNHEY and CDR2 SVGAGI. This CDR3 has 12 amino acids. The CDR3 coding sequence is TGTGCCAGCGGGTCAGGGGCCGGGGAGCTGTTTTTT. This sequence encodes CASGSGAGELFF.

The chain links TRBV21-1 to TRBJ1-2; TRBD1 is the table's D call, not checked against the DNA. TRBV21-1 is flagged as a pseudogene. This CDR3 contains 14 residues. CDR3: CASSTSGGRFGYTF. Written as DNA, the CDR3 is TGTGCCAGCAGCACTTCAGGGGGCCGGTTTGGCTACACCTTC.

The rearrangement uses TRBV10-2 and TRBJ2-3; 7 bases map to TRBD2. Germline V gives CDR1 WSHSY, CDR2 SAAADI. The CDR3 is 15 amino acids. Losses at the gene ends were 6 bases for V and 0 bases for J; bases not matched to a gene: 6. The CDR3 bases are TGCGCCAGCAGCCTGGGAGCGGGGAGCACAGATACGCAGTATTTT. It translates to CASSLGAGSTDTQYF.

The chain couples TRBV16 to TRBJ2-1; D remains unclear. This CDR3 has 14 residues. The V end was cut by 2 bases, the J end by 6 bases, with 11 bases between. CDR1 KGHSY and CDR2 FQNENV come from the germline V gene. The CDR3 protein is CASSQTGSGNEQFF. The CDR3 DNA sequence: TGTGCCAGCAGCCAAACCGGGTCAGGCAATGAGCAGTTCTTC.

This chain uses TRBV4-2 with TRBJ2-7; 7 nucleotides line up with TRBD1. The ends lost 3 bases at V and 6 bases at J; junction bases unmatched: 14. The CDR3 is made up of 16 amino acids. Germline CDR1 and CDR2: LGHNA and YNFKEQ. The CDR3 is CASSHQRGQSYGEQYF. CDR3 DNA: TGTGCCAGCAGCCACCAACGGGGACAGTCCTATGGCGAGCAGTACTTC.

The V call is TRBV2, the J call TRBJ2-7; 8 bases are shared with TRBD2. CDR1 and CDR2 from the germline V gene are SNHLY and FYNNEI. CDR3 length equals 13 residues. With 6 bases clipped from V and 5 bases from J, the junction kept 6 bases outside the gene matches. Here the CDR3 reads CASSVGGGNEQYF. CDR3 bases: TGTGCCAGCAGCGTCGGGGGGGGCAACGAGCAGTACTTC.

CDR3 bases: TGTGCCAGTCGAGGTAATGGAGGGACCCAGTACTTC. Protein product: CASRGNGGTQYF. The V and J genes are TRBV19 and TRBJ2-5; TRBD2 might be the D (5 bases). This CDR3 is 12 amino acids long. Germline CDR1 reads LNHDA; CDR2 reads SQIVND (reference sequence). The V end was cut by 8 bases, the J end by 7 bases, with 14 bases between.

V usage is TRBV5-1 and J usage is TRBJ2-3; D is perhaps TRBD1 or TRBD2 (5 bases each). The V end lost 0 bases, the J end lost 1 base, and 15 bases lay between the germline ends. The CDR3 is 17 residues long. Germline V gives CDR1 SGHRS, CDR2 YFSETQ. This CDR3 reads CASSLAPGAERTDTQYF. The CDR3, as DNA: TGCGCCAGCAGCTTGGCCCCCGGGGCGGAACGCACAGATACGCAGTATTTT.

The count of this clone is one. V and J are TRBV5-1 and TRBJ2-5; perhaps TRBD2 as D (5 bases). There are 15 residues in the CDR3. Germline V gene data show CDR1 as SGHRS and CDR2 as YFSETQ. V dropped 3 bases and J dropped 2 bases, with 14 bases sitting between them. CDR3 in DNA: TGCGCCAGCAGCTCCGGCGGGCGGTTACAAGAGACCCAGTACTTC. Its protein product is CASSSGGRLQETQYF.

This chain links TRBV4-2 with TRBJ2-3; no firm D call. V lost 4 bases to trimming and J lost 0 bases, with 14 bases between them. Germline V gene sequence: CDR1 LGHNA, CDR2 YNFKEQ. The CDR3 loop spans 16 amino acids. The CDR3 sequence: CASSPFDSGSTDTQYF. Written as DNA, the CDR3 is TGTGCCAGCAGCCCGTTCGATAGTGGGAGCACAGATACGCAGTATTTT.

V usage is TRBV23-1 and J usage is TRBJ1-6; D call uncertain. TRBV23-1 is an ORF, with its function uncertain. The CDR3 sequence is 16 residues long. V gave up 0 bases and J gave up 2 bases, with 8 bases separating them. This chain's CDR3 is CASSQSEGTYNSPLHF. CDR3 DNA sequence: TGCGCCAGCAGTCAATCGGAGGGCACCTATAATTCACCCCTCCACTTT.

The chain joins TRBV2 to TRBJ1-6; TRBD1 is a possible D gene (5 bases). Germline CDR1 and CDR2: SNHLY and FYNNEI. V was cut by 7 bases and J by 5 bases, with 12 bases left in between. The CDR3 has 14 residues. Here the CDR3 DNA reads TGTGCCAGCATTAAGACAGCAAATAATTCACCCCTCCACTTT. It specifies CASIKTANNSPLHF.

Only one count was recorded for this clone. The chain combines TRBV30 with TRBJ2-2, with 9 bases fitting TRBD2. The germline CDR1 and CDR2 sequences are GTSNPN and SVGIG (reference sequence). Trimming removed 6 bases from V and 8 bases from J; junction bases left unmatched: 16. This CDR3 contains 16 residues. The CDR3 DNA follows: TGTGCCTGCGTGCCCGGGACTAGCTCCGGTAGTGGGGAGCTGTTTTTT. The encoded protein is CACVPGTSSGSGELFF.